A single TCR beta chain is shown here with its context. The antigen is undetermined. TCRdb reprocessed the 5' RACE reads and keeps a single row for each CDR3 protein, giving no DNA. The data show some 300,000 distinct CDR3 sequences, and the top ten clones hold over 5.5%. This sample is part of a study of monozygotic twins with inflammatory bowel disease. Findings and caveats of the study: Especially where disease activity was present, IBD patients had fewer clonotypes in common with others than healthy twins did. Inverse Simpson values showed less TCRbeta diversity in IBD patients than in their healthy co-twins.

This CDR3 has 16 amino acids. CDR1 is SGHNT, CDR2 YYREEE, per germline (reference sequence). The receptor's source is a human donor with ulcerative colitis or Crohn's disease, or a healthy co-twin of an affected twin (not recorded which). The rearrangement joins TRBV5-4 to TRBJ2-3; checking the TCRdb D call of TRBD2 is not possible without DNA. Sequencing was done on a sample of blood. CDR3 sequence reads: CASSLEARGGTDTQYF.